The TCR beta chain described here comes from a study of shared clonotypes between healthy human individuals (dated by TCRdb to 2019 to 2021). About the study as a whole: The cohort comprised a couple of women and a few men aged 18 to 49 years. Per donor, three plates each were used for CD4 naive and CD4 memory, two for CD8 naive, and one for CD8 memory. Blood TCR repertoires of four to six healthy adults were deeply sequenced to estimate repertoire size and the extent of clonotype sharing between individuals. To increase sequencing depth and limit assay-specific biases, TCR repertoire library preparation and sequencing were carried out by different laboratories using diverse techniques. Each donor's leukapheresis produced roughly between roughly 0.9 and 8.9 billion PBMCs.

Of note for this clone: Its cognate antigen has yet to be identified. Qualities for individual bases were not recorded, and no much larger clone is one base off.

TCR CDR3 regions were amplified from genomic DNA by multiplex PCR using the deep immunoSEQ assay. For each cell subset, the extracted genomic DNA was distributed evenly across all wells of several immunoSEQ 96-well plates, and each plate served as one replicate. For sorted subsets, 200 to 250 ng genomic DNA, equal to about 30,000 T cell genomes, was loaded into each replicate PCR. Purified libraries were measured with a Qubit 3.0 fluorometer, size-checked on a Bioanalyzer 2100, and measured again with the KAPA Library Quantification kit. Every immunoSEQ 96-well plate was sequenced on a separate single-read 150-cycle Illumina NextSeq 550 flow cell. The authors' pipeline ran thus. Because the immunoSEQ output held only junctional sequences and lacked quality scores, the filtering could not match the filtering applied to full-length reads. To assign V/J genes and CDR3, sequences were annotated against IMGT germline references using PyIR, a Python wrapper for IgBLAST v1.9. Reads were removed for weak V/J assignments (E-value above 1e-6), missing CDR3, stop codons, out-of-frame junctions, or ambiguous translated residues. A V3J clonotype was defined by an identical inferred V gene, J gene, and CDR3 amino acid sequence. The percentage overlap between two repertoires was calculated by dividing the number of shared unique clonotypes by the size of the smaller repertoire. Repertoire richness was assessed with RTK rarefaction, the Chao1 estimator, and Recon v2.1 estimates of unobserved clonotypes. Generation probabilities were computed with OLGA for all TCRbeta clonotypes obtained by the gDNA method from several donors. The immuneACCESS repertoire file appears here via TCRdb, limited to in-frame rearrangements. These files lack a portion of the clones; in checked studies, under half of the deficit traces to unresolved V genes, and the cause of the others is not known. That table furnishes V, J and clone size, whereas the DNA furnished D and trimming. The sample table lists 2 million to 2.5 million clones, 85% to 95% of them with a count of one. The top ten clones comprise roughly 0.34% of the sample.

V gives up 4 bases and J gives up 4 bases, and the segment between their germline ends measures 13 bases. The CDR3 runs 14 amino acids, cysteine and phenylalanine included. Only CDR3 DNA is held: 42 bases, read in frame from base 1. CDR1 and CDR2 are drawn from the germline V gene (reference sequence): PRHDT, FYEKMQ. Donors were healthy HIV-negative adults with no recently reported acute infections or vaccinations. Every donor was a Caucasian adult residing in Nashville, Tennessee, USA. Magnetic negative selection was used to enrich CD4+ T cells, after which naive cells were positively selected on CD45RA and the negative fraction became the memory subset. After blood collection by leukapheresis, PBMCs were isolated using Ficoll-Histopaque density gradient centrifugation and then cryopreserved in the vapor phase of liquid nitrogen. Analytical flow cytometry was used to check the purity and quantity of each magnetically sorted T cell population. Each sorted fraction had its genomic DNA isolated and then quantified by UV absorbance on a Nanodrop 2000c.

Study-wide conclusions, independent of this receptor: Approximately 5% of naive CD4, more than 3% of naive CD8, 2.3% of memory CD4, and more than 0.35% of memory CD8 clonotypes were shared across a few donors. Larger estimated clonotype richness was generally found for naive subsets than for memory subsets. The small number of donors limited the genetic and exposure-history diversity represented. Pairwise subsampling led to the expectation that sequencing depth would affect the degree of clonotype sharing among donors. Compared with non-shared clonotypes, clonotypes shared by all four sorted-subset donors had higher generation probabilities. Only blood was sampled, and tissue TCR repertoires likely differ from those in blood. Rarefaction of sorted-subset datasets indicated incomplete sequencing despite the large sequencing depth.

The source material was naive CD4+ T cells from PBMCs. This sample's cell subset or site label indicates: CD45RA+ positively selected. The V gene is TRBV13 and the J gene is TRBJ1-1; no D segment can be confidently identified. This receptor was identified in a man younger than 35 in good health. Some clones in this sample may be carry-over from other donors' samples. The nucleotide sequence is TGTGCCAGCAGCTCCCCAAAAAGGTTCACTGAAGCTTTCTTT. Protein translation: CASSSPKRFTEAFF.